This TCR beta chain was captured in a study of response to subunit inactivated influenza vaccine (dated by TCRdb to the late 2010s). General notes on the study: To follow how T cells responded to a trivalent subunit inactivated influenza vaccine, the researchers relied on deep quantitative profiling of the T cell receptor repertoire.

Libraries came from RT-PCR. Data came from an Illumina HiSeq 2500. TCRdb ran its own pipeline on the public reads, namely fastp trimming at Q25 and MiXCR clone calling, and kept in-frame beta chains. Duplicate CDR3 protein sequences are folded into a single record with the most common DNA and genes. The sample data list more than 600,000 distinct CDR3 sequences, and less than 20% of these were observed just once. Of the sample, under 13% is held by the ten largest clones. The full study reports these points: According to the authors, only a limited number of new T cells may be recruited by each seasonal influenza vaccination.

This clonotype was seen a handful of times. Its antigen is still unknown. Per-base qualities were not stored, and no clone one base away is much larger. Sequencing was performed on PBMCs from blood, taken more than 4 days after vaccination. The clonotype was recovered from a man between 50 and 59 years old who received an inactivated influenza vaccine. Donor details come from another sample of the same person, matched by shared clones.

The CDR3 region reads CASSPDIRHRVWEQFF. The DNA sequence is TGCGCCAGCAGCCCCGATATAAGACACAGGGTCTGGGAGCAGTTCTTC. The chain employs TRBV4-3 and TRBJ2-1; the D gene is perhaps TRBD1, on 6 matching bases. Taken from the germline V gene, the CDR1 and CDR2 loops are LGHNA and YSLEER. The CDR3 sequence holds 16 residues, the cysteine and phenylalanine included. Only the CDR3 DNA is retained, 48 bases long and in frame from the first base. Trimming costs V 4 bases and J 10 bases, and their ends lie 23 bases apart.